The 21 T cell receptor beta chains in this list originate from one sample, sequenced in a study of identical twins. TCRdb ran MiXCR on the 5' RACE reads and lists one entry per CDR3 protein. The sample shows roughly 230,000 distinct CDR3 sequences, about 8% of them seen only once. This sample also appeared in a second study, on yellow fever vaccine responses in identical twins.

The sequencing input was CD8+ T cells sorted from blood. These receptors were obtained from a woman aged 18 to 35 in good health.

This clonotype occurred many times. This chain uses TRBV20-1 with TRBJ2-7, with a weak D call TRBD1 (6 bases). Trimming cost V 0 bases and J 2 bases, with 14 bases left between them. CDR1 and CDR2 from the germline V gene are DFQATT and SNEGSKA (reference sequence). The CDR3 is 15 residues long. The CDR3 loop reads CSARDWAGVAYEQYF. The CDR3 DNA is TGCAGTGCTAGAGATTGGGCAGGGGTCGCCTACGAGCAGTACTTC.

The J gene is TRBJ2-5, the V gene TRBV11-1; 10 nucleotides line up with TRBD2. Germline loops: CDR1 SGHAT, CDR2 FQDESV (reference sequence). The CDR3 is 18 amino acids. V was pared by 3 bases and J by 1 base, with 11 bases of the junction left unmatched. The CDR3 DNA reads as TGTGCCAGCAGCTTCTTTGCAATAACTAGCGGGATCCAAGAGACCCAGTACTTC. Its protein product is CASSFFAITSGIQETQYF. Drawing the rest from reference TRBV11-1 and TRBJ2-5, the complete variable domain is EAEVAQSPRYKITEKSQAVAFWCDPISGHATLYWYRQILGQGPELLVQFQDESVVDDSQLPKDRFSAERLKGVDSTLKIQPAELGDSAMYLCASSFFAITSGIQETQYFGPGTRLLVL.

This clonotype came up many times. The V gene is TRBV7-9, the J gene TRBJ2-3, with unresolved D. CDR3 length equals 13 residues. Trimming removed 5 bases at V and 9 bases at J, with 15 bases between. Germline assignment: CDR1 SEHNR and CDR2 FQNEAQ (reference sequence). The CDR3 nucleotides are TGTGCCAGCAGCCTCGCGGCCTTGGACACGCAGTATTTT. Translating it yields CASSLAALDTQYF.

The chain has TRBV29-1 and TRBJ2-7, with 9 bases aligning to TRBD1. The ends lost 1 base at V and 0 bases at J; junction bases unmatched: 10. Germline loops: CDR1 SQVTM, CDR2 ANQGSEA. This CDR3 is 17 amino acids long. The CDR3, as DNA: TGCAGCGTTGAAGGGACAGGGGATAACGCGGTCTCCTACGAGCAGTACTTC. Amino acid sequence: CSVEGTGDNAVSYEQYF.

This clonotype was counted only a few times. The chain links TRBV5-1 to TRBJ2-3; D is unresolved. From germline, CDR1 is SGHRS and CDR2 YFSETQ. This CDR3 comprises 14 residues. V was pared by 10 bases and J by 5 bases, with 20 bases between. CDR3 loop: CASSREGSEDTQYF. The CDR3 DNA follows: TGCGCCTCATCAAGGGAAGGTTCTGAAGATACGCAGTATTTT.

This clonotype was picked up many times. The J gene is TRBJ2-4, the V gene TRBV29-1, with TRBD1 as a possible D gene (7 bases). The V end lost 0 bases, the J end lost 12 bases, and 15 bases lay between the germline ends. Per the germline V gene, CDR1 is SQVTM and CDR2 is ANQGSEA. This CDR3 has 13 residues. This chain's CDR3 is CSVEDLRQGGQYF. In DNA, the CDR3 is TGCAGCGTTGAAGATCTGCGGCAGGGGGGTCAGTACTTC.

This clonotype was seen a handful of times. The DNA of the CDR3 is TGTGCCAGCAGCCAAGATGGACTAGCGGATGAGCAGTTCTTC. It encodes CASSQDGLADEQFF. This sequence joins TRBV4-2 and TRBJ2-1, with 10 bases identical to TRBD2. J lost 8 bases, V lost 0 bases, and 1 base had no gene match. CDR1 and CDR2 (germline): LGHNA, YNFKEQ. The CDR3 is 14 residues long.

This clonotype was detected many times. This chain uses TRBV4-3 with TRBJ2-1, with 9 nucleotides matching TRBD2. Germline CDR1 is LGHNA and CDR2 is YSLEER. The CDR3 runs 17 residues. V shed 0 bases, J shed 9 bases, and the junction held 12 bases outside the gene matches. The CDR3 coding sequence is TGCGCCAGCAGCCAAGATGTAGGTGCGGGAGGGCCGGTTGAGCAGTTCTTC. It yields the protein CASSQDVGAGGPVEQFF.

This clonotype was found many times. The CDR3 is CASSLVTGSHPIEQYF. DNA of the CDR3: TGTGCCAGCAGCTTGGTGACGGGGTCTCACCCCATCGAGCAGTACTTC. The gene calls are TRBV7-9 and TRBJ2-7, with D tentatively TRBD2 (5 bases). V gave up 3 bases and J gave up 6 bases, with 21 bases separating them. The germline V gene encodes CDR1 SEHNR and CDR2 FQNEAQ (reference sequence). This CDR3 has 16 amino acids.

This clonotype came up many times. The J gene is TRBJ2-7, the V gene TRBV9, with TRBD1 matching over 7 bases. CDR3 length: 13 residues. The V gene's germline CDR1 is SGDLS and CDR2 YYNGEE. Losses at the gene ends were 4 bases for V and 2 bases for J; bases not matched to a gene: 3. This CDR3 reads CASSSGGTYEQYF. The DNA of the CDR3 is TGTGCCAGCAGCTCAGGGGGTACCTACGAGCAGTACTTC.

V gene TRBV15 combines with J gene TRBJ1-2, with D unresolved. Trimming took 0 bases from V and 8 from J, leaving 16 bases between them. The length of the CDR3 is 15 residues. Germline-derived CDR1 and CDR2 are LNHNV and YYDKDF (reference sequence). Here the CDR3 reads CATSRDRRSPKGYTF. Written as DNA, the CDR3 is TGTGCCACCAGCAGAGATCGGCGATCCCCTAAGGGCTACACCTTC.

This clonotype has just a few counts. J is TRBJ2-3 and V is TRBV7-6; 11 bases fit TRBD2. CDR1 is SGHVS and CDR2 is FNYEAQ in the germline V gene. CDR3 length equals 18 residues. Germline trimming cut 3 bases from V and 3 bases from J; bases unmatched to any gene: 11. The CDR3 DNA sequence: TGTGCCAGCAGCTTGCCGAAAACTAGCGGGGGTTGGACAGATACGCAGTATTTT. This gives the protein CASSLPKTSGGWTDTQYF.

V usage is TRBV5-1 and J usage is TRBJ1-1; TRBD1 is a possible D gene (5 bases). The CDR3 covers 15 residues. The germline V and J ends were trimmed by 4 bases and 5 bases, with 18 bases remaining between them. The germline gives CDR1 SGHRS, CDR2 YFSETQ. CDR3 sequence: CASSVARESGTEAFF. The CDR3 DNA reads as TGCGCCAGCAGCGTAGCCAGGGAGAGCGGAACTGAAGCTTTCTTT. The variable domain in full, completed from reference TRBV5-1 and TRBJ1-1, reads KAGVTQTPRYLIKTRGQQVTLSCSPISGHRSVSWYQQTPGQGLQFLFEYFSETQRNKGNFPGRFSGRQFSNSRSEMNVSTLELGDSALYLCASSVARESGTEAFFGQGTRLTVV.

The chain has TRBV9 and TRBJ2-1, with TRBD2 matching 14 bases. V lost 4 bases and J lost 2; bases outside the gene matches: 11. CDR3 length: 19 residues. From germline, CDR1 is SGDLS and CDR2 YYNGEE. CDR3 residues: CASSRGGTSGSSTYNEQFF. CDR3 DNA sequence: TGTGCCAGCAGCAGAGGGGGGACTAGCGGGAGTTCCACCTACAATGAGCAGTTCTTC.

This clonotype was observed at least ten times. The chain employs TRBV12-3 or TRBV12-4 and TRBJ2-1, with D perhaps matching TRBD2 (7 bases). The CDR3 contains 13 residues. V lost 5 bases and J lost 14, with 19 bases in between. CDR3 sequence reads: CASSPAGAEVEFF. The DNA of the CDR3 is TGTGCCAGCAGTCCGGCGGGGGCTGAAGTAGAGTTCTTC.

This chain uses TRBV11-2 with TRBJ2-3; maybe TRBD1 (7 bases). Trimming left V 5 bases short and J 3 bases short, with 24 bases between. The CDR3 spans 18 residues. The germline CDR1 and CDR2 sequences are SGHAT and FQNNGV. The chain's CDR3 is CASSEGGGQGILTDTQYF. The CDR3, as DNA: TGTGCCAGCAGCGAAGGAGGGGGCCAGGGGATCTTGACAGATACGCAGTATTTT.

The rearrangement joins TRBV14 to TRBJ2-5; TRBD2 aligns across 7 bases. The V segment lost 1 base and the J segment 5 bases; nucleotides outside the gene matches: 10. The CDR3 extends over 16 amino acids. The germline CDR1 and CDR2 sequences are SGHDN and FVKESK. CDR3 protein: CASSQGQRGSLETQYF. In nucleotides, the CDR3 is TGTGCCAGCAGCCAAGGTCAGCGGGGCTCTTTGGAGACCCAGTACTTC.

At least ten counts were recorded for this clonotype. The chain carries TRBV12-3 or TRBV12-4 and TRBJ2-2; no clear D gene. The CDR3 runs 10 residues. V was cut by 5 bases and J by 6 bases, with 1 base left in between. The CDR3 reads CASSAGELFF. In DNA form, the CDR3 reads TGTGCCAGCAGTGCCGGGGAGCTGTTTTTT.

The chain recombines TRBV10-3 with TRBJ1-2; 8 bases line up with TRBD1. V was pared by 3 bases and J by 3 bases, with 9 bases of the junction left unmatched. Germline CDR1 reads ENHRY; CDR2 reads SYGVKD. The CDR3 runs 16 residues. The CDR3 here is CAISDPARGPHYGYTF. CDR3 nucleotides: TGTGCCATCAGTGACCCCGCCAGGGGGCCCCACTATGGCTACACCTTC.

There are many counts of this clonotype. The chain combines TRBV20-1 with TRBJ2-3; D call uncertain. The CDR3 runs to 15 residues. Trimming took 0 bases from V and 1 from J, leaving 11 bases between them. Germline V lookup: CDR1 DFQATT, CDR2 SNEGSKA (reference sequence). The CDR3 spells CSARDWDSGTDTQYF. CDR3 DNA: TGCAGTGCTAGAGATTGGGATTCGGGCACAGATACGCAGTATTTT.

This clonotype was observed a few times. The CDR3 nucleotides are TGTGCCAGCAGCCCCCGGACTAGCGGGCCGGGGGACAATGAGCAGTTCTTC. As protein: CASSPRTSGPGDNEQFF. This chain links TRBV7-8 with TRBJ2-1; 11 bases match TRBD2. This CDR3 contains 17 residues. V lost 5 bases, J lost 5 bases, and 11 bases stayed unmatched. Germline V lookup: CDR1 SGHVS, CDR2 FQNEAQ.